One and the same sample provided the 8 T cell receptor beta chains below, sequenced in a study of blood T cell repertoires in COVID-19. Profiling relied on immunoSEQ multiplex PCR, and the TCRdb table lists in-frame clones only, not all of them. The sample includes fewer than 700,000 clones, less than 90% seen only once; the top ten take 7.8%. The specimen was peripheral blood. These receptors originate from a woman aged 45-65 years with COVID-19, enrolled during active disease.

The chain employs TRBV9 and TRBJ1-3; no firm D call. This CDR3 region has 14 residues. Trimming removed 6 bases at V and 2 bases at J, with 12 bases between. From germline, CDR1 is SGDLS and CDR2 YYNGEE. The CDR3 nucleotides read TGTGCCAGCACCCACTCGCTCACTGGAAACACCATATATTTT. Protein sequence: CASTHSLTGNTIYF.

CDR3 region: CASRKTSGTGHGYTF. The CDR3 DNA reads TGTGCCAGCAGAAAGACATCCGGGACAGGGCATGGCTACACCTTC. The J gene is TRBJ1-2, the V gene TRBV27, with 9 positions matching TRBD1. V lost 6 bases, J lost 6 bases, and 11 bases stayed unmatched. From germline, CDR1 is MNHEY and CDR2 SMNVEV (reference sequence). This CDR3 region has 15 residues.

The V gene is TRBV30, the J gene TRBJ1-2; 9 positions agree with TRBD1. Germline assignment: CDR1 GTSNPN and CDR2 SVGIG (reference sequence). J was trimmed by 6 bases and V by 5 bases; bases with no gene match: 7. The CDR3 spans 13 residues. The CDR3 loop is CAWRGQGNNGYTF. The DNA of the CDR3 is TGTGCCTGGCGGGGACAGGGAAATAATGGCTACACCTTC.

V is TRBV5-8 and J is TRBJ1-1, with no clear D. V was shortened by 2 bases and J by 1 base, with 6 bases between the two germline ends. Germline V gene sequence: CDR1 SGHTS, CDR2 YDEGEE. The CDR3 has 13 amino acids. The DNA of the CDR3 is TGTGCCAGCAGCTTCGAGGCGAACACTGAAGCTTTCTTT. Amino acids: CASSFEANTEAFF.

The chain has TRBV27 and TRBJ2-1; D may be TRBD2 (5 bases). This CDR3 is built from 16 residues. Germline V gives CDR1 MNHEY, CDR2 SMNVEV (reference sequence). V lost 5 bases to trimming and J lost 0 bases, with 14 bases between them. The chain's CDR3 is CASSRTSLNSYNEQFF. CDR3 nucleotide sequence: TGTGCCAGCAGTCGAACTAGTTTAAACTCCTACAATGAGCAGTTCTTC.

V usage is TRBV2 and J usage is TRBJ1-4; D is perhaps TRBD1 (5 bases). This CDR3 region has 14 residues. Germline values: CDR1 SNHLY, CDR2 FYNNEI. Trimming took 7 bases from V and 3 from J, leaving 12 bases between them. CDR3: CASKARQSNEKLFF. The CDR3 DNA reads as TGTGCCAGCAAGGCGAGACAGTCTAATGAAAAACTGTTTTTT.

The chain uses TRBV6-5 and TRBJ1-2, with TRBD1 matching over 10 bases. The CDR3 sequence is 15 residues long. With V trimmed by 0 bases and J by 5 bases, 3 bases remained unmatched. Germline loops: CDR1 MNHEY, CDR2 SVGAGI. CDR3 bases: TGTGCCAGCAGTTACTCGACGGGACAGGGGTATGGCTACACCTTC. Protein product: CASSYSTGQGYGYTF.

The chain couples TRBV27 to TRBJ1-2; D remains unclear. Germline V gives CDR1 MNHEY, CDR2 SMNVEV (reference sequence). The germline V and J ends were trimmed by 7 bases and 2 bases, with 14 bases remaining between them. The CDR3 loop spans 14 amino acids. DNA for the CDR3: TGTGCCAGCACTTTTGCCGGGTCCAACTATGGCTACACCTTC. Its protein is CASTFAGSNYGYTF.